This is a list of T cell receptor beta chains from one sample in a study of cytomegalovirus exposure and HLA in healthy donors. The assay was immunoSEQ multiplex PCR, and TCRdb's table has in-frame clones only and misses some. The sample consists of about 140,000 clones, around four fifths of them appearing once. The sequencing sample was made of PBMCs. The receptors were gathered from a woman in her forties in good health and CMV-seronegative. CDR3s include the opening cysteine and the closing phenylalanine or tryptophan. A D gene is named only where the DNA matches it firmly. Rows give clone size only sometimes, using once, few, many, or a class for an expanded clone.

len	d_gene	abundance	v_gene	j_gene	CDR3nt	CDR3aa
15	TRBD2	.	TRBV19	TRBJ2-1	TGTGCCAGTAGTCCAGCGGGAGGGCCAAGGAATGAGCAGTTCTTC	CASSPAGGPRNEQFF
16	TRBD1	few	TRBV27	TRBJ1-5	TGTGCCAGCAGTCCTCAGGGGGTTCAACGCAATCAGCCCCAGCATTTT	CASSPQGVQRNQPQHF
14	.	.	TRBV19	TRBJ2-3	TGTGCCAGTAGGGAGCGGACCTACACAGATACGCAGTATTTT	CASRERTYTDTQYF
16	.	.	TRBV28	TRBJ1-3	TGTGCCAGCAGTCTCACCACAGGAACATTTGGAAACACCATATATTTT	CASSLTTGTFGNTIYF
13	TRBD1	.	TRBV19	TRBJ2-7	TGTGCCAGTAGTTCCAACAGGGGCTACGAGCAGTACTTC	CASSSNRGYEQYF
16	TRBD1	.	TRBV5-3	TRBJ2-1	TGTGCCAGAAGCTCCCGGGACAGGGGTTCGTACAATGAGCAGTTCTTC	CARSSRDRGSYNEQFF
15	TRBD1	once	TRBV6-6	TRBJ2-1	TGTGCCAGCAGTTACACGGGACAGGGGTACAATGAGCAGTTCTTC	CASSYTGQGYNEQFF
14	.	.	TRBV15	TRBJ1-1	TGTGCCACCAGCTTCCCAGACAGTCACACTGAAGCTTTCTTT	CATSFPDSHTEAFF
16	.	.	TRBV5-4	TRBJ2-1	TGTGCCAGCAGCCATTTAGCGGCAAGCTCCTACAATGAGCAGTTCTTC	CASSHLAASSYNEQFF
16	TRBD1	.	TRBV4-3	TRBJ1-2	TGCGCCAGCAGCCATGGACAGGGTTCTTTTGTCTATGGCTACACCTTC	CASSHGQGSFVYGYTF
13	.	.	TRBV7-2	TRBJ1-5	TGTGCCAGCAGCTTAGGTCGGGATCAGCCCCAGCATTTT	CASSLGRDQPQHF
15	TRBD1	.	TRBV5-1	TRBJ2-5	TGCGCCAGCACCCGGGACAGGGGGTACCAAGAGACCCAGTACTTC	CASTRDRGYQETQYF
15	.	few	TRBV6-1	TRBJ1-1	TGTGCCAGCAGTGAATCGGGTGGTAGGTTAGCAGAAGCTTTCTTT	CASSESGGRLAEAFF
14	TRBD1	.	TRBV7-2	TRBJ2-5	TGTGCCAGCAGCCGGATGGGACAGGAGCAGACCCAGTACTTC	CASSRMGQEQTQYF
13	.	.	TRBV7-9	TRBJ1-1	TGTGCCAGCAGCCGGCGGGAGGGCACTGAAGCTTTCTTT	CASSRREGTEAFF
12	.	.	TRBV7-9	TRBJ1-1	TGTGCCAGCAGCTTTCTAACGCTAGAAGCTTTCTTT	CASSFLTLEAFF
14	.	.	TRBV9	TRBJ2-7	TGTGCCAGCAGCGTTTTCGGGAGCTCCTACGAGCAGTACTTC	CASSVFGSSYEQYF